The clone carrying this T cell receptor (beta chain) appeared a few times. Its cognate antigen is unknown. The data stem from a study of beta chain features in type 1 diabetes. General study results and limits: Researchers reported that naive, central memory and Treg TCRB repertoires appeared more similar in patients than in healthy donors. Across all four CD4+ subsets, people with type 1 diabetes showed modestly shorter TCRB CDR3s.

The investigators reverse transcribed all of the isolated RNA, so they sequenced expressed TCRB transcripts. Measured with immunoSEQ multiplex PCR; TCRdb has only the in-frame clones, and not every one. The table has 52,000 or so clones, roughly half seen once; the top ten hold roughly 2.5%. Trimming took 7 bases from V and 5 from J; bases not matched to a gene: 6. This CDR3 comprises 14 residues. Germline V CDR1 and CDR2: SQVTM, ANQGSEA. The receptor's source is a woman in her thirties or forties with type 1 diabetes. Input material: Tregs from blood. The V call is TRBV29-1, the J call TRBJ2-1; 12 nucleotides match TRBD2. CDR3 protein: CSARLAGAHNEQFF. CDR3 nucleotides: TGCAGCGCCCGACTAGCGGGGGCCCACAATGAGCAGTTCTTC.